This TCR beta chain was recorded in a study of OX40 agonist ivuxolimab in advanced cancers. Study context: Patients undergoing dose escalation presented with hepatocellular carcinoma, melanoma, renal cell or head and neck cancer. Therapy given before enrollment (anti-PD-1, anti-PD-L1 or anti-CTLA-4) was allowed, and roughly 42% had some.

The protocol was immunoSEQ multiplex PCR, while the TCRdb copy is restricted to in-frame clones and leaves out a portion. The sample has about 62,000 clones, about four fifths seen once. With baseline, cycle 4 day 1, and cycle 7 day 1 as timepoints, blood was sampled. There are 17 residues in the CDR3. Trimming took 5 bases from V and 2 from J, leaving 16 bases between them. From germline, CDR1 is LNHDA and CDR2 SQIVND (reference sequence). Comment on this clone: Its matching antigen is unknown.

Study-wide results and limits: Among the nonresponders, some also had low normalized T-cell clonal expansion.

The receptor's source is an adult with an advanced solid tumor such as melanoma, head and neck, liver or kidney cancer. The input for sequencing was CD4+ or CD8+ T cells sorted from blood, taken in a trial of the OX40 agonist ivuxolimab. The chain links TRBV19 to TRBJ2-6, with a weak D call TRBD1 (5 bases). The CDR3, as DNA: TGTGCCAGTAGTCCCGGGCAGGGCGTGCCTGGGGCCAACGTCCTGACTTTC. As protein: CASSPGQGVPGANVLTF.